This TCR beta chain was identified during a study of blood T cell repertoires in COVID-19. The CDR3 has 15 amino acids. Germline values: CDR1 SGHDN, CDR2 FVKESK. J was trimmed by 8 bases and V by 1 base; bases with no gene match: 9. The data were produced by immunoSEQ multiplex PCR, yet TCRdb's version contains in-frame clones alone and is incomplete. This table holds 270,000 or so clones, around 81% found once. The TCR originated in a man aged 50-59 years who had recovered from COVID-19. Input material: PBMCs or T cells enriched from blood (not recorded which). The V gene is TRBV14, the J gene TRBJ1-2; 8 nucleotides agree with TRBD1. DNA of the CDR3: TGTGCCAGCAGCCAAGCTGCAGGGGGCGGTCGGGGCTACACCTTC. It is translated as CASSQAAGGGRGYTF.